These 30 T cell receptor beta chains were all obtained from the same sample, sequenced in a study of post-analysis software for immune sequencing data. The study's findings and limits: Relative to controls, patients had a few TRBV segments at higher frequency, with TRBV5-6, TRBV5-1 and TRBV20-1 among these.

Their target antigens are unknown. cDNA libraries of TCR beta carried unique molecular identifiers. TCRdb re-called the PCR reads with MiXCR, one entry per CDR3 protein. The repertoire holds around 500,000 distinct CDR3 sequences, approximately 31% seen once, with about 5.6% in the top ten. Specimen: blood. The receptors derive from a girl aged 2-17 years with multiple sclerosis.

There are many counts of this clonotype. The chain employs TRBV27 and TRBJ1-6, with 8 bases fitting TRBD1. Trimming at V came to 3 bases and at J to 3 bases, leaving 4 bases not matched to a gene. The germline CDR1 and CDR2 sequences are MNHEY and SMNVEV (reference sequence). This CDR3 has 16 amino acids. The CDR3 bases are TGTGCCAGCAGTTTCAGGGGGCCGGGCTATAATTCACCCCTCCACTTT. Its protein product is CASSFRGPGYNSPLHF.

This chain links TRBV27 with TRBJ1-1; D unclear. V lost 4 bases and J lost 8, with 8 bases in between. The CDR3 length is 11 residues. Germline values: CDR1 MNHEY, CDR2 SMNVEV (reference sequence). For the CDR3, the DNA is TGTGCCAGCAGTTCCCCCTTAGAAGCTTTCTTT. It yields the protein CASSSPLEAFF.

V and J are TRBV20-1 and TRBJ1-1, with D unresolved. The CDR3 has 14 amino acids. Per the germline V gene, CDR1 is DFQATT and CDR2 is SNEGSKA (reference sequence). V gave up 3 bases and J gave up 0 bases, with 11 bases separating them. The CDR3 region has the DNA TGCAGTGCTAGTTTTCGCGGTATGAACACTGAAGCTTTCTTT. It encodes CSASFRGMNTEAFF.

The sample holds a few counts of this clonotype. The chain joins TRBV28 to TRBJ1-3, with a weak D call TRBD1 (6 bases). Per germline, CDR1 MDHEN and CDR2 SYDVKM. Trimming shortened V by 5 bases and J by 0 bases, and 11 bases separated the two germline ends. The CDR3 covers 15 residues. Here the CDR3 DNA reads TGTGCCAGCAGTCGGGACACCCACTCTGGAAACACCATATATTTT. This translates into CASSRDTHSGNTIYF.

This clonotype was detected ten times or more. J is TRBJ2-7 and V is TRBV13; TRBD1 is a possible D gene (6 bases). Germline CDR1 and CDR2: PRHDT and FYEKMQ (reference sequence). V was shortened by 5 bases and J by 5 bases, with 13 bases between the two germline ends. The CDR3 totals 13 residues. The CDR3 coding sequence is TGTGCCAGCAGCGTACGACAGGAAAACGAGCAGTACTTC. This codes for CASSVRQENEQYF.

CDR3 bases: TGCGCCAGCAGCACCCGGGACAGCGGTTTTGAGCAGTACTTC. This sequence encodes CASSTRDSGFEQYF. V gene TRBV5-1 combines with J gene TRBJ2-5, with 7 positions matching TRBD1. V lost 4 bases, J lost 11 bases, and 14 bases stayed unmatched. This CDR3 is built from 14 residues. CDR1 is SGHRS and CDR2 is YFSETQ in the germline V gene.

This sequence joins TRBV14 and TRBJ1-2; D ambiguous. This CDR3 is 13 amino acids long. Trimming took 0 bases from V and 8 from J, leaving 10 bases between them. Germline loops: CDR1 SGHDN, CDR2 FVKESK. CDR3 region: CASSQDFAWGYTF. The CDR3 nucleotides are TGTGCCAGCAGCCAAGATTTCGCCTGGGGCTACACCTTC. Full variable domain (remainder filled in from reference TRBV14 and TRBJ1-2): EAGVTQFPSHSVIEKGQTVTLRCDPISGHDNLYWYRRVMGKEIKFLLHFVKESKQDESGMPNNRFLAERTGGTYSTLKVQPAELEDSGVYFCASSQDFAWGYTFGSGTRLTVV.

The chain has TRBV24-1 and TRBJ2-1; 8 nucleotides agree with TRBD1. The trim removed 1 base at V and 8 bases at J, leaving 6 bases unmatched. CDR1 KGHDR and CDR2 SFDVKD come from the germline V gene. The CDR3 runs 15 residues. The CDR3 DNA reads as TGTGCCACCAGTGATTTTCAGGGGGCTTGGGATGAGCAGTTCTTC. It is translated as CATSDFQGAWDEQFF.

This clonotype has at least ten counts. CDR3 nucleotide sequence: TGTGCCAGCAGACTTGAACCGAGGGAGCAGTACTTC. Translation: CASRLEPREQYF. V gene TRBV12-3 or TRBV12-4 combines with J gene TRBJ2-7, with D unresolved. This CDR3 comprises 12 residues. Between the trimmed V and J ends, which lost 6 bases and 7 bases, there was a span of 13 bases.

This clonotype turned up a few times. This rearrangement joins TRBV5-1 to TRBJ2-3; 14 nucleotides agree with TRBD2. Germline CDR1 and CDR2: SGHRS and YFSETQ. J was trimmed by 7 bases and V by 3 bases; bases with no gene match: 4. The CDR3 is made up of 15 amino acids. The CDR3 sequence: CASSSGTSGGYTQYF. For the CDR3, the DNA is TGCGCCAGCAGCTCCGGGACTAGCGGGGGATATACGCAGTATTTT. Full variable domain (outside the CDR3, taken from reference TRBV5-1 and TRBJ2-3): KAGVTQTPRYLIKTRGQQVTLSCSPISGHRSVSWYQQTPGQGLQFLFEYFSETQRNKGNFPGRFSGRQFSNSRSEMNVSTLELGDSALYLCASSSGTSGGYTQYFGPGTRLTVL.

CDR3 sequence reads: CASSIQLGTGKTGELFF. DNA for the CDR3: TGTGCCAGTAGTATCCAACTCGGGACAGGGAAGACCGGGGAGCTGTTTTTT. The J gene is TRBJ2-2, the V gene TRBV19; 9 nucleotides align to TRBD1. Trimming cost V 3 bases and J 5 bases; bases outside gene matches: 10. CDR1 is LNHDA, CDR2 SQIVND, per germline (reference sequence). The CDR3 spans 17 residues.

The J gene is TRBJ2-7, the V gene TRBV20-1; 7 bases are shared with TRBD2. CDR1 and CDR2 from the germline V gene are DFQATT and SNEGSKA (reference sequence). V was pared by 2 bases and J by 0 bases, with 10 bases of the junction left unmatched. The CDR3 has 16 amino acids. CDR3 protein: CSARSFGGSRSYEQYF. The DNA for the CDR3 is TGCAGTGCTAGATCCTTCGGGGGGTCGCGCTCCTACGAGCAGTACTTC.

The chain carries TRBV25-1 and TRBJ1-1; D is possibly TRBD1 (5 bases). The V gene's germline CDR1 is MGHDK and CDR2 SYGVNS. V was pared by 7 bases and J by 5 bases, with 14 bases between. The CDR3 spans 13 residues. The CDR3 coding sequence is TGTGCCAGCACTCAAAGTGGGGGAACTGAAGCTTTCTTT. It is translated as CASTQSGGTEAFF.

The J gene is TRBJ1-2, the V gene TRBV4-2; a weak D match, TRBD1 (5 bases). V lost 0 bases, J lost 5 bases, and 13 bases lay in between. The length of the CDR3 is 15 residues. Germline-derived CDR1 and CDR2 are LGHNA and YNFKEQ. The CDR3 coding sequence is TGTGCCAGCAGCCAAGAACTTAGACAGATTTATGGCTACACCTTC. Protein product: CASSQELRQIYGYTF.

The sample holds one count of this clonotype. This chain uses TRBV14 with TRBJ2-5; D might be TRBD1 or TRBD2, each matching 6 bases. V dropped 4 bases and J dropped 1 base, with 13 bases sitting between them. Germline assignment: CDR1 SGHDN and CDR2 FVKESK. The CDR3 consists of 15 residues. The CDR3 DNA follows: TGTGCCAGCAGCCCACAACGGGGGCTCCAAGAGACCCAGTACTTC. Translation: CASSPQRGLQETQYF. Combining the CDR3 with reference TRBV14 and TRBJ2-5 gives the whole variable domain EAGVTQFPSHSVIEKGQTVTLRCDPISGHDNLYWYRRVMGKEIKFLLHFVKESKQDESGMPNNRFLAERTGGTYSTLKVQPAELEDSGVYFCASSPQRGLQETQYFGPGTRLLVL.

This clonotype was observed a few times. The chain carries TRBV28 and TRBJ2-1; TRBD2 aligns across 7 bases. Germline V gene data show CDR1 as MDHEN and CDR2 as SYDVKM. The trim removed 2 bases at V and 3 bases at J, leaving 4 bases unmatched. The CDR3 runs to 15 residues. The CDR3 nucleotides are TGTGCCAGCAGTTTAATGGGGGGGGACTACAATGAGCAGTTCTTC. Its translation is CASSLMGGDYNEQFF.

The gene calls are TRBV6-5 and TRBJ1-1; 7 bases match TRBD1. Per the germline V gene, CDR1 is MNHEY and CDR2 is SVGAGI. With V trimmed by 5 bases and J by 1 base, 7 bases remained unmatched. CDR3 size: 15 residues. As DNA, the CDR3 is TGTGCCAGCAGTCACCCGCAGGGGGGGAACACTGAAGCTTTCTTT. It codes for CASSHPQGGNTEAFF.

V and J are TRBV4-2 and TRBJ2-5; TRBD1 is a possible D gene (6 bases). The ends were cut back, 0 bases at V and 2 bases at J, with 10 bases in the middle. Germline V gives CDR1 LGHNA, CDR2 YNFKEQ. The CDR3 spans 15 residues. CDR3: CASSQDPGEQETQYF. The DNA of the CDR3 is TGTGCCAGCAGCCAAGACCCAGGGGAACAAGAGACCCAGTACTTC.

The chain is built from TRBV7-9 and TRBJ2-1, with a possible D match to TRBD2 (6 bases). Between the trimmed V and J ends, which lost 4 bases and 8 bases, there was a span of 33 bases. Germline values: CDR1 SEHNR, CDR2 FQNEAQ (reference sequence). The length of the CDR3 is 20 residues. CDR3 loop: CASSSPGLSGGPLGEDEQFF. Written as DNA, the CDR3 is TGTGCCAGCAGCTCGCCGGGACTGTCGGGCGGACCCCTCGGAGAGGATGAGCAGTTCTTC.

V is TRBV20-1 and J is TRBJ2-1; maybe TRBD2 (7 bases). The CDR3 extends over 13 amino acids. Per germline, CDR1 DFQATT and CDR2 SNEGSKA (reference sequence). In DNA, the CDR3 is TGCAGCTCATCACAGGGAGGGTACAATGAGCAGTTCTTC. Protein: CSSSQGGYNEQFF.

V usage is TRBV2 and J usage is TRBJ2-1; D is possibly TRBD1 (6 bases). This CDR3 is built from 17 residues. V lost 1 base to trimming and J lost 0 bases, with 13 bases between them. Germline lookup yields CDR1 SNHLY and CDR2 FYNNEI. CDR3 sequence reads: CASSEDKTGSSYNEQFF. The CDR3 nucleotides read TGTGCCAGCAGTGAAGATAAAACAGGGAGCTCCTACAATGAGCAGTTCTTC.

This clonotype was counted between two and nine times. The CDR3 is CASSHRTGSSNQPQHF. The CDR3 DNA sequence: TGTGCCAGCAGTCACCGGACAGGGTCTAGCAATCAGCCCCAGCATTTT. The chain carries TRBV6-5 and TRBJ1-5, with TRBD1 matching 8 bases. The CDR3 runs 16 residues. V lost 5 bases, J lost 0 bases, and 6 bases stayed unmatched. CDR1 MNHEY and CDR2 SVGAGI come from the germline V gene.

The V gene is TRBV7-9, the J gene TRBJ1-5; D unclear. Trimming cost V 5 bases and J 0 bases, with 11 bases left between them. This CDR3 contains 15 residues. Germline-derived CDR1 and CDR2 are SEHNR and FQNEAQ (reference sequence). The CDR3 nucleotides are TGTGCCAGCAGCCCAGAAGCGTATAGCAATCAGCCCCAGCATTTT. Protein: CASSPEAYSNQPQHF.

This clonotype was observed a few times. The J gene is TRBJ2-4, the V gene TRBV2; no definite D call. V was trimmed by 6 bases and J by 2 bases, leaving 5 bases between them. The germline gives CDR1 SNHLY, CDR2 FYNNEI. This CDR3 has 12 amino acids. The CDR3 sequence: CASSSTKNIQYF. The CDR3 DNA reads TGTGCCAGCAGCTCCACCAAAAACATTCAGTACTTC.

The chain combines TRBV20-1 with TRBJ1-1; D is ambiguous. Germline-derived CDR1 and CDR2 are DFQATT and SNEGSKA (reference sequence). The germline V and J ends were trimmed by 5 bases and 7 bases, with 17 bases remaining between them. The CDR3 spans 13 residues. The CDR3 DNA reads TGCAGTGCTGGCGGAGGGCGCTTGGGTGAAGCTTTCTTT. It encodes CSAGGGRLGEAFF.

The chain combines TRBV20-1 with TRBJ1-6, with TRBD1 matching 9 bases. Per the germline V gene, CDR1 is DFQATT and CDR2 is SNEGSKA (reference sequence). The ends lost 6 bases at V and 8 bases at J; junction bases unmatched: 11. This CDR3 contains 15 residues. The CDR3 region has the DNA TGCAGTGCAAAAACAGGGGGCTTGGGGGATTCACCCCTCCACTTT. This sequence encodes CSAKTGGLGDSPLHF.

The chain recombines TRBV2 with TRBJ2-1; D is possibly TRBD1 or TRBD2 (5 bases each). Germline CDR1 and CDR2: SNHLY and FYNNEI. The CDR3 is made up of 13 amino acids. Trimming removed 8 bases at V and 9 bases at J, with 17 bases between. Here the CDR3 reads CASSRERDAEQFF. The CDR3 nucleotides are TGTGCCAGCTCGAGGGAAAGGGACGCTGAGCAGTTCTTC. The entire variable domain, with the rest obtained from reference TRBV2 and TRBJ2-1, is as follows: EPEVTQTPSHQVTQMGQEVILRCVPISNHLYFYWYRQILGQKVEFLVSFYNNEISEKSEIFDDQFSVERPDGSNFTLKIRSTKLEDSAMYFCASSRERDAEQFFGPGTRLTVL.

The chain has TRBV4-1 and TRBJ1-1; D is undetermined. From germline, CDR1 is MGHRA and CDR2 YSYEKL. Trimming took 0 bases from V and 2 from J, leaving 7 bases between them. The CDR3 contains 14 residues. This chain's CDR3 is CASSQDATNTEAFF. In nucleotides, the CDR3 is TGCGCCAGCAGCCAAGATGCAACAAACACTGAAGCTTTCTTT.

The rearrangement uses TRBV2 and TRBJ2-7; no firm D call. V lost 8 bases to trimming and J lost 2 bases, with 13 bases between them. The length of the CDR3 is 13 residues. The germline V gene encodes CDR1 SNHLY and CDR2 FYNNEI. The CDR3 reads CASGRVRAYEQYF. CDR3 coding DNA: TGTGCCAGCGGTAGGGTGAGAGCCTACGAGCAGTACTTC.

This clonotype was counted only a few times. The V and J genes are TRBV6-1 and TRBJ1-2; 7 bases are a match to TRBD1. The V segment lost 5 bases and the J segment 2 bases; nucleotides outside the gene matches: 5. Germline V gene sequence: CDR1 MNHNS, CDR2 SASEGT. There are 14 residues in the CDR3. CDR3 protein: CASSSQQGNYGYTF. The CDR3 DNA reads as TGTGCCAGCAGTAGCCAACAGGGGAACTATGGCTACACCTTC.